The 25 T cell receptor beta chains below come from one sample, sequenced in a study of blood T cells in healthy people across ages (dated by TCRdb to between 2014 and 2017). Receptor amplification or capture employed 5' RACE. The data were produced on an Illumina HiSeq 2500. A second PCR of roughly 7 to 11 cycles was performed with a sample-barcoded 5' primer and a J-beta primer mix. TCRdb itself trimmed the public reads at Q25 with fastp, ran MiXCR and retained productive beta chains. CDR3 protein duplicates are merged, each entry listing the most common genes and DNA. Here the sample has roughly 1,800,000 distinct CDR3 sequences; 40% to 55% occur a single time. The top ten hold approximately 2% of the sample. Sequencing input: blood. Source of these receptors: a middle-aged woman in good health.

This clonotype was counted once. The J gene is TRBJ1-1, the V gene TRBV6-2 or TRBV6-3; 7 bases line up with TRBD1. After removal of 4 bases from V and 1 base from J, the junction contained 9 bases not matched to a gene. Germline V gene lookup returns CDR1 MNHEY and CDR2 SVGEGT. This CDR3 has 16 residues. For the CDR3, the DNA is TGTGCCAGCAGTTTCCGGGACAGACTAACGAACACTGAAGCTTTCTTT. Translated: CASSFRDRLTNTEAFF.

This chain uses TRBV9 with TRBJ2-3; 10 bases align to TRBD1. The trim removed 0 bases at V and 5 bases at J, leaving 3 bases unmatched. This CDR3 is 15 amino acids long. Germline lookup yields CDR1 SGDLS and CDR2 YYNGEE. CDR3 in amino acids: CASSVEDRGGDTQYF. CDR3 DNA sequence: TGTGCCAGCAGCGTAGAGGACAGGGGGGGAGATACGCAGTATTTT.

With respect to this clonotype: One end of the junction does not line up with germline, which may come from a read error. This rearrangement joins TRBV11-2 to TRBJ2-5, with D perhaps TRBD1 or TRBD2 (6 bases each). The CDR3 runs 17 residues. The germline gives CDR1 SGHAT, CDR2 FQNNGV. CDR3: CAGSLEEGGVRKETQYF. In DNA, the CDR3 is TGTGCCGGCAGCTTAGAAGAGGGGGGCGTGAGAAAAGAGACCCAGTACTTC.

The chain joins TRBV9 to TRBJ1-2; D is unresolved. V shed 0 bases and J shed 8 bases, with 11 bases lying between them. The germline CDR1 and CDR2 sequences are SGDLS and YYNGEE. CDR3 length: 13 amino acids. DNA of the CDR3: TGTGCCAGCAGCGTAGATTCGCTGCAGGGCTACACCTTC. This encodes CASSVDSLQGYTF.

The rearrangement links TRBV20-1 to TRBJ1-2; perhaps TRBD1 as D (6 bases). The CDR3 is 12 amino acids. V lost 4 bases and J lost 13, with 19 bases in between. CDR1 and CDR2 from the germline V gene are DFQATT and SNEGSKA (reference sequence). The CDR3 is CSAKGGARGSTF. The CDR3 DNA reads TGCAGTGCTAAGGGGGGGGCCCGGGGTAGCACCTTC.

The chain uses TRBV4-1 and TRBJ1-2; D is possibly TRBD1 (6 bases). The CDR3 loop spans 17 amino acids. V was pared by 2 bases and J by 2 bases, with 18 bases between. Germline CDR1 is MGHRA and CDR2 is YSYEKL. The CDR3, as DNA: TGCGCCAGCAGCCAACCCCGGAGGACAGTTGCAAACTATGGCTACACCTTC. Its translation: CASSQPRRTVANYGYTF.

This sequence joins TRBV12-3 or TRBV12-4 and TRBJ2-6; D gene unclear. V was trimmed by 7 bases and J by 1 base, leaving 14 bases between them. The CDR3 has 16 residues. CDR3: CASTTSPMSGANVLTF. CDR3 bases: TGTGCCAGCACCACATCCCCCATGTCTGGGGCCAACGTCCTGACTTTC.

The J gene is TRBJ2-6, the V gene TRBV20-1; D assignment may be TRBD1 or TRBD2 (5 bases each). Trimming took 5 bases from V and 4 from J, leaving 15 bases between them. This CDR3 has 15 amino acids. CDR1 and CDR2 from the germline V gene are DFQATT and SNEGSKA (reference sequence). The CDR3 nucleotides are TGCAGTGCTTTTCATCAGGGACCCGGGGCCAACGTCCTGACTTTC. Translation: CSAFHQGPGANVLTF.

This clonotype was found many times. The V and J genes are TRBV7-2 and TRBJ2-5; D not resolved. The CDR3 has 13 residues. Trimming removed 5 bases from V and 5 bases from J, with 12 bases in between. Germline lookup yields CDR1 SGHTA and CDR2 FQGNSA. DNA for the CDR3: TGTGCCAGCAGCGTAGAGGCGGAGGAGACCCAGTACTTC. Translation: CASSVEAEETQYF.

The J gene is TRBJ2-1, the V gene TRBV7-2; 8 bases fit TRBD1. The V and J ends lost 5 bases and 11 bases, in that order; junction bases with no gene match: 8. The CDR3 has 13 amino acids. The V gene's germline CDR1 is SGHTA and CDR2 FQGNSA. The CDR3 nucleotides read TGTGCCAGCAGCCCTCTTTGGACAGGGAAGCAGTTCTTC. Its protein is CASSPLWTGKQFF.

This chain joins TRBV29-1 and TRBJ2-7; D remains unclear. Germline V gives CDR1 SQVTM, CDR2 ANQGSEA. The CDR3 sequence is 12 residues long. Trimming removed 5 bases at V and 5 bases at J, with 13 bases between. CDR3 protein: CSVKNRANEQYF. CDR3 in DNA: TGCAGCGTTAAGAACCGGGCTAACGAGCAGTACTTC.

This clonotype was detected only a few times. V is TRBV20-1 and J is TRBJ2-5, with a weak D call TRBD1 (6 bases). Germline lookup yields CDR1 DFQATT and CDR2 SNEGSKA (reference sequence). Trimming stripped 2 bases from V and 11 bases from J, with 24 bases between. The CDR3 covers 15 residues. The CDR3 loop reads CSARSLDRFDNEQYF. DNA for the CDR3: TGCAGTGCTAGATCTCTCGACAGGTTCGACAATGAGCAGTACTTC.

The rearrangement uses TRBV7-2 and TRBJ2-6; 7 nucleotides line up with TRBD1. V shed 3 bases and J 2 bases; nucleotides not matched to a gene: 4. This CDR3 has 16 amino acids. Germline values: CDR1 SGHTA, CDR2 FQGNSA. The CDR3 coding sequence is TGTGCCAGCAGCTTCAGAACAGGGGCTGGGGCCAACGTCCTGACTTTC. Translating gives CASSFRTGAGANVLTF.

The chain is built from TRBV7-2 and TRBJ2-7; TRBD2 is a possible D gene (6 bases). The end of the DNA fits TRBJ2-4 better, so the J call may be wrong. CDR1 is SGHTA and CDR2 is FQGNSA in the germline V gene. The CDR3 spans 16 residues. The CDR3 loop is CASSLNRPAGGNIQYF. CDR3 nucleotides: TGTGCCAGCAGCTTAAACAGGCCAGCCGGGGGAAACATTCAGTACTTC.

The rearrangement joins TRBV14 to TRBJ1-6, with D possibly TRBD1 on 5 matching bases. Deletions cut 1 base from V and 4 bases from J, with 8 bases between. The CDR3 loop spans 15 amino acids. Germline assignment: CDR1 SGHDN and CDR2 FVKESK. In DNA form, the CDR3 reads TGTGCCAGCAGCCAAGCTCAGGGATATAATTCACCCCTCCACTTT. It translates to CASSQAQGYNSPLHF.

V usage is TRBV6-6 and J usage is TRBJ1-5, with TRBD1 matching over 8 bases. Germline CDR1 is MNHNY and CDR2 is SVGAGI (reference sequence). This CDR3 region has 16 residues. Losses at the gene ends were 6 bases for V and 0 bases for J; bases not matched to a gene: 7. CDR3 loop: CASSRGQVFSNQPQHF. The CDR3 DNA sequence: TGTGCCAGCAGCCGGGGACAGGTCTTTAGCAATCAGCCCCAGCATTTT.

V gene TRBV14 combines with J gene TRBJ2-5; D ambiguous. The ends were cut back, 5 bases at V and 10 bases at J, with 11 bases in the middle. The length of the CDR3 is 11 residues. The germline CDR1 and CDR2 sequences are SGHDN and FVKESK. The CDR3 region is CASSTRLVQYF. The CDR3 DNA reads TGTGCCAGCAGCACCCGGCTGGTCCAGTACTTC.

This sequence joins TRBV5-1 and TRBJ2-3; tentative D call: TRBD2 (6 bases). This CDR3 has 16 residues. The V end was cut by 0 bases, the J end by 2 bases, with 13 bases between. Germline V gene lookup returns CDR1 SGHRS and CDR2 YFSETQ. The CDR3 here is CASSLGLGLNTDTQYF. CDR3 DNA sequence: TGCGCCAGCAGCTTGGGACTAGGCCTTAACACAGATACGCAGTATTTT.

V is TRBV4-3 and J is TRBJ2-5; perhaps D is TRBD1 or TRBD2 (5 bases each). The CDR3 covers 13 residues. Between the trimmed V and J ends, which lost 4 bases and 5 bases, there was a span of 11 bases. Germline V CDR1 and CDR2: LGHNA, YSLEER. CDR3 bases: TGCGCCAGCAGCCGGACGTGGGGGGAGACCCAGTACTTC. It encodes CASSRTWGETQYF.

This clonotype was seen at least ten times. The chain uses TRBV29-1 and TRBJ2-5; D is unresolved. Germline assignment: CDR1 SQVTM and CDR2 ANQGSEA. V was cut by 4 bases and J by 5 bases, with 14 bases left in between. This CDR3 contains 13 residues. CDR3 amino acids: CSVGLRAGETQYF. CDR3 nucleotides: TGCAGCGTTGGGCTTCGCGCCGGGGAGACCCAGTACTTC. Drawing the rest from reference TRBV29-1 and TRBJ2-5, the complete variable domain is SAVISQKPSRDICQRGTSLTIQCQVDSQVTMMFWYRQQPGQSLTLIATANQGSEATYESGFVIDKFPISRPNLTFSTLTVSNMSPEDSSIYLCSVGLRAGETQYFGPGTRLLVL.

V gene TRBV9 combines with J gene TRBJ2-1; D assignment may be TRBD1 or TRBD2 (5 bases each). Germline loops: CDR1 SGDLS, CDR2 YYNGEE. The CDR3 is 16 residues long. V lost 0 bases and J lost 3, with 13 bases in between. In nucleotides, the CDR3 is TGTGCCAGCAGCGTAGGAGGGGATTCGTACTACAATGAGCAGTTCTTC. It is translated as CASSVGGDSYYNEQFF. Using reference TRBV9 and TRBJ2-1 for the parts outside the CDR3, the full variable domain is DSGVTQTPKHLITATGQRVTLRCSPRSGDLSVYWYQQSLDQGLQFLIQYYNGEERAKGNILERFSAQQFPDLHSELNLSSLELGDSALYFCASSVGGDSYYNEQFFGPGTRLTVL.

In the case of this clonotype: A read error is possible here, since a much larger clone lies one base away. The chain combines TRBV29-1 with TRBJ2-5; a possible D gene is TRBD1 (6 bases). This CDR3 region has 14 residues. Germline V CDR1 and CDR2: SQVTM, ANQGSEA. Written as DNA, the CDR3 is TGCAGCGTTGGGAGAAAGGGGACACAAGGGACCCAGTACTTC. Translation gives CSVGRKGTQGTQYF.

This clonotype was detected only a few times. This sequence joins TRBV15 and TRBJ2-7, with D uncertain. The better agreement between TRBJ2-5 and the DNA end casts doubt on the J call. The CDR3 is 13 residues long. CDR1 is LNHNV and CDR2 is YYDKDF in the germline V gene (reference sequence). DNA for the CDR3: TGTGCCACCAGCAGAGGACGTGGCGAGACCCAGTACTTC. This gives the protein CATSRGRGETQYF.

This clonotype has just one count. The CDR3 loop reads CASSFLDRVSAFF. CDR3 nucleotide sequence: TGTGCCAGCAGTTTTTTAGACAGGGTTTCAGCTTTCTTT. V and J are TRBV6-5 and TRBJ1-1, with TRBD1 matching over 7 bases. The CDR3 runs 13 residues. With V trimmed by 4 bases and J by 10 bases, 9 bases remained unmatched. CDR1 is MNHEY and CDR2 is SVGAGI in the germline V gene.

This sequence joins TRBV4-2 and TRBJ1-2; D is possibly TRBD1 (5 bases). CDR3 length: 16 residues. V lost 2 bases to trimming and J lost 5 bases, with 18 bases between them. Germline V gives CDR1 LGHNA, CDR2 YNFKEQ. Written as DNA, the CDR3 is TGTGCCAGCAGCCAATCTGGGACCGAGATTGGGTATGGCTACACCTTC. Translating it yields CASSQSGTEIGYGYTF.